The T cell receptor beta chain under discussion was sequenced for a study of identical twins. Findings and limits, study-wide: Models underestimated out-of-frame TCR alpha sharing in monozygotic twins. An excess of low generation probability was shown by twin-shared out-of-frame alpha sequences. Cord blood's abundant beta clonotypes had fewer insertions, unlike memory repertoires.

The CDR3 has 13 residues. Trimming stripped 4 bases from V and 2 bases from J, with 11 bases between. CDR1 is SQVTM, CDR2 ANQGSEA, per germline. Regarding this clonotype: What it recognizes is unknown.

TCRdb itself ran the 5' RACE reads through MiXCR, one entry per CDR3 protein. The repertoire has approximately 260,000 distinct CDR3 sequences, 11% to 15% of them found once; the top ten carry 7% to 9%. The chain joins TRBV29-1 to TRBJ1-1, with D possibly matching TRBD1 (6 bases). The sample comprised memory (CD45RO+) T cells sorted from blood. This TCR was sampled from a young woman in good health. The CDR3 DNA reads as TGCAGCGTTGTATCCAGGGGTAACACTGAAGCTTTCTTT. This codes for CSVVSRGNTEAFF.